One and the same sample provided the 7 T cell receptor beta chains below, sequenced in a study of control samples from healthy donors and cancer patients. Method: immunoSEQ multiplex PCR; TCRdb's copy keeps in-frame clones and lacks some. There are fewer than 150,000 clones in the sample; around nine tenths occur only once, and about 2.6% lies in the top ten. Sequenced sample: blood. These receptors were obtained from a man between 18 and 29 years old in good health.

The chain carries TRBV28 and TRBJ2-1; D ambiguous. This CDR3 contains 15 residues. V lost 8 bases, J lost 0 bases, and 14 bases lay in between. CDR1 and CDR2 (germline): MDHEN, SYDVKM. CDR3 in amino acids: CASSPSTSSYNEQFF. The CDR3 DNA reads TGTGCCAGCTCACCCTCTACAAGCTCCTACAATGAGCAGTTCTTC.

The gene calls are TRBV19 and TRBJ2-7, with a tentative D call TRBD1 (6 bases). The germline V and J ends were trimmed by 3 bases and 2 bases, with 14 bases remaining between them. Germline values: CDR1 LNHDA, CDR2 SQIVND (reference sequence). The CDR3 is 15 amino acids. The CDR3 spells CASSMFRTETYEQYF. The DNA of the CDR3 is TGTGCCAGTAGTATGTTCCGGACAGAGACCTACGAGCAGTACTTC. Complete variable domain (other parts from reference TRBV19 and TRBJ2-7): DGGITQSPKYLFRKEGQNVTLSCEQNLNHDAMYWYRQDPGQGLRLIYYSQIVNDFQKGDIAEGYSVSREKKESFPLTVTSAQKNPTAFYLCASSMFRTETYEQYFGPGTRLTVT.

The chain couples TRBV3-1 (or the pseudogene TRBV3-2) to TRBJ2-4; 11 positions match TRBD2. Germline trimming cut 4 bases from V and 15 bases from J; bases unmatched to any gene: 14. CDR1 and CDR2 from the germline V gene are LGHDT and YNNKEL (reference sequence). CDR3 length: 15 residues. The CDR3 sequence: CASSPGGGTSGFGYF. The CDR3 coding sequence is TGTGCCAGCAGCCCAGGCGGGGGGACTAGCGGTTTCGGGTACTTC.

The chain has TRBV7-8 and TRBJ1-1; no definite D call. Deletions cut 2 bases from V and 0 bases from J, with 16 bases between. CDR1 and CDR2 from the germline V gene are SGHVS and FQNEAQ. There are 17 residues in the CDR3. This CDR3 is CASSLFPSGRLNTEAFF. In nucleotides, the CDR3 is TGTGCCAGCAGCTTATTCCCTTCCGGTCGCTTGAACACTGAAGCTTTCTTT.

As regards this clone: This may be a read error, as it is one base from a much larger clone. The genes are TRBV11-2 and TRBJ1-5, with D unclear. The CDR3 runs to 15 residues. Trimming shortened V by 0 bases and J by 1 base, and 7 bases separated the two germline ends. Germline V gene data show CDR1 as SGHAT and CDR2 as FQNNGV. CDR3 nucleotides: TGTGCCAGCAGCTTAGAGGGGAACAGCAATCAGCCCCAGCATTTT. It specifies CASSLEGNSNQPQHF.

This clone was seen once. The chain uses TRBV18 and TRBJ2-5; D is perhaps TRBD1 (5 bases). Germline V gene sequence: CDR1 KGHSH, CDR2 LQKENI. Trimming stripped 3 bases from V and 5 bases from J, with 13 bases between. The CDR3 length is 14 residues. The CDR3 region is CASSPGHRVETQYF. CDR3 in DNA: TGTGCCAGCTCACCCGGACACCGAGTTGAGACCCAGTACTTC.

The V call is TRBV12-3 or TRBV12-4, the J call TRBJ2-3; 7 bases match TRBD2. This CDR3 has 13 amino acids. V trimming: 2 bases; J trimming: 4 bases; junction bases outside the gene matches: 0. CDR3 loop: CASSLLAADTQYF. DNA for the CDR3: TGTGCCAGCAGTTTACTAGCGGCAGATACGCAGTATTTT.